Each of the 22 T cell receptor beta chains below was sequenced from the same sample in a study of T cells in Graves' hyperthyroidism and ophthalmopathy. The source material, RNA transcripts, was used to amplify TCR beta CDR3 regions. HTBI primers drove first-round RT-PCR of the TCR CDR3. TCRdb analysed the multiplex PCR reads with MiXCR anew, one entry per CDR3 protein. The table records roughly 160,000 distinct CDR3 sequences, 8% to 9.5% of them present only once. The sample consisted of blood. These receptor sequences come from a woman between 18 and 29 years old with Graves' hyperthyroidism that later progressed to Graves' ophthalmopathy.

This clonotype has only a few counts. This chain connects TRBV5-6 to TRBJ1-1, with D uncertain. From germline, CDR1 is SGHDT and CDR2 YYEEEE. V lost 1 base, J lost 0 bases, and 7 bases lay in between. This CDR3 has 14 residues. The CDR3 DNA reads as TGTGCCAGCAGCTTGCGGAGGATGAACACTGAAGCTTTCTTT. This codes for CASSLRRMNTEAFF. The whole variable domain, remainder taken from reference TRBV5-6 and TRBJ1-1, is DAGVTQSPTHLIKTRGQQVTLRCSPKSGHDTVSWYQQALGQGPQFIFQYYEEEERQRGNFPDRFSGHQFPNYSSELNVNALLLGDSALYLCASSLRRMNTEAFFGQGTRLTVV.

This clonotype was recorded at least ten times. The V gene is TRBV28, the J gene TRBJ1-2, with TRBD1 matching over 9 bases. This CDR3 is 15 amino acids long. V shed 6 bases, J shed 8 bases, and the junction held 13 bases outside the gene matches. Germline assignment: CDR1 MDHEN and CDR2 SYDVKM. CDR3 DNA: TGTGCCAGCAGCTTAACAGGGGGCGAGAGGTCCGGCTACACCTTC. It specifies CASSLTGGERSGYTF.

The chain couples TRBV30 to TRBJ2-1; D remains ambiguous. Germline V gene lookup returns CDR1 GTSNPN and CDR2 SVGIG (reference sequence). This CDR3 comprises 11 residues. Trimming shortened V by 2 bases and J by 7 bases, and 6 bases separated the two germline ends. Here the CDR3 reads CAWSLYNEQFF. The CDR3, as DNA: TGTGCCTGGAGTCTCTATAATGAGCAGTTCTTC.

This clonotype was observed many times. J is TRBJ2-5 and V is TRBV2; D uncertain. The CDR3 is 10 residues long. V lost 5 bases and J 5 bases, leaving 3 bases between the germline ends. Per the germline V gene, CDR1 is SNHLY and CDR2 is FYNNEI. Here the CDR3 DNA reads TGTGCCAGCAGTATGGAGACCCAGTACTTC. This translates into CASSMETQYF.

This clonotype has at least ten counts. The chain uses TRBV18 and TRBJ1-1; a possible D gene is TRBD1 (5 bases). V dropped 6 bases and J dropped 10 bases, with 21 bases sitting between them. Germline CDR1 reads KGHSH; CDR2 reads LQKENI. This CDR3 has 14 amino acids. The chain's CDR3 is CASSLLGGEDGAFF. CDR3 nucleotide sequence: TGTGCCAGCTCCCTTCTTGGGGGGGAGGATGGAGCTTTCTTT. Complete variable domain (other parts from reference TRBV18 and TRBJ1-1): NAGVMQNPRHLVRRRGQEARLRCSPMKGHSHVYWYRQLPEEGLKFMVYLQKENIIDESGMPKERFSAEFPKEGPSILRIQQVVRGDSAAYFCASSLLGGEDGAFFGQGTRLTVV.

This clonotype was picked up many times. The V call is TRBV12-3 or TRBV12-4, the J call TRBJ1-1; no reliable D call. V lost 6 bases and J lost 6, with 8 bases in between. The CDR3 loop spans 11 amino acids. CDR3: CASSRSSEAFF. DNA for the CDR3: TGTGCCAGCAGCAGAAGCTCTGAAGCTTTCTTT.

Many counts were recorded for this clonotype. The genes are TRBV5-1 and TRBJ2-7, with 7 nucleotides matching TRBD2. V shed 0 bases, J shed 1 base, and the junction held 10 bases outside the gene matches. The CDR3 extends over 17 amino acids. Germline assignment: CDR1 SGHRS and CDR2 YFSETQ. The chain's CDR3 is CASSLDLYSGRSYEQYF. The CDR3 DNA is TGCGCCAGCAGCTTGGACCTATATAGCGGGCGGTCCTACGAGCAGTACTTC.

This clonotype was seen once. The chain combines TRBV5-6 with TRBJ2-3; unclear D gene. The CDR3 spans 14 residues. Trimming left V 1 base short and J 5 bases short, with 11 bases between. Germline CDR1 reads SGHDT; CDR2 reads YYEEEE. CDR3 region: CASSLTRDKDTQYF. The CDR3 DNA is TGTGCCAGCAGCTTGACAAGGGATAAAGATACGCAGTATTTT.

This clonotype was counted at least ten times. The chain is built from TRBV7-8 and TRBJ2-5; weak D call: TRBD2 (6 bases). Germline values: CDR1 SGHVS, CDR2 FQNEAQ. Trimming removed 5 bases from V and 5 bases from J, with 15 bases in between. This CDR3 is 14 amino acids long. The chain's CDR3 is CASSTSSGSETQYF. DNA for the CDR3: TGTGCCAGCAGCACTAGTAGCGGTTCGGAGACCCAGTACTTC.

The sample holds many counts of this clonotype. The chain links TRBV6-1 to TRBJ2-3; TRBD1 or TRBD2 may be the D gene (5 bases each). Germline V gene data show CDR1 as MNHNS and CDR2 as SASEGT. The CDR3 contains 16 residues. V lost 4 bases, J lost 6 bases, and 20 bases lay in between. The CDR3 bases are TGTGCCAGCAGTGTAAGCAGGGAGTCGGTCACCGATACGCAGTATTTT. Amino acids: CASSVSRESVTDTQYF.

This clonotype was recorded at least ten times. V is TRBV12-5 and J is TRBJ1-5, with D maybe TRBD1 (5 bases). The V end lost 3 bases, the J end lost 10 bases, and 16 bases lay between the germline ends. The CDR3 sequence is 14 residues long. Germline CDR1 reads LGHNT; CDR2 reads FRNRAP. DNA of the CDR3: TGTGCTAGTGGTTTCCTCGACAGCGGGTATCCCCAGCATTTT. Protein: CASGFLDSGYPQHF.

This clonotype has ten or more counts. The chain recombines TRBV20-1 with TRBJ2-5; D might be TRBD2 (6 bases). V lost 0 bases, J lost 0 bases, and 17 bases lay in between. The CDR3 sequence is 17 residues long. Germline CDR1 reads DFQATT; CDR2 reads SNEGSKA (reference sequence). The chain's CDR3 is CSARDELAGAYQETQYF. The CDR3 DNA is TGCAGTGCTAGAGATGAACTAGCTGGGGCCTACCAAGAGACCCAGTACTTC.

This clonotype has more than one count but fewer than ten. In DNA form, the CDR3 reads TGTGCCAGCAGCTTAGGGGGACTAGCGGGGGACTACGAGCAGTACTTC. As protein: CASSLGGLAGDYEQYF. This rearrangement joins TRBV11-3 to TRBJ2-7, with 14 bases lining up with TRBD2. Germline values: CDR1 SGHNT, CDR2 YENEEA. V gave up 1 base and J gave up 3 bases; unmatched junction bases: 2. CDR3 length: 16 amino acids.

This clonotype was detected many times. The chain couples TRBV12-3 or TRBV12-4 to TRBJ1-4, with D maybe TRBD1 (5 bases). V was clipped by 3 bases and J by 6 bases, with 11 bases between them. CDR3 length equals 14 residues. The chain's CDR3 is CASSFEGFDEKLFF. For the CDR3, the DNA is TGTGCCAGCAGTTTTGAGGGGTTTGATGAAAAACTGTTTTTT.

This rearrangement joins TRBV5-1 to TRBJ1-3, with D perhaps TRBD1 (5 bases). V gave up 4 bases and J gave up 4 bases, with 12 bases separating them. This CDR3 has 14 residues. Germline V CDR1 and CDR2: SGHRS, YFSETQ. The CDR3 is CASSVEGPGNTIYF. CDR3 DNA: TGCGCCAGCAGCGTGGAGGGGCCAGGAAACACCATATATTTT.

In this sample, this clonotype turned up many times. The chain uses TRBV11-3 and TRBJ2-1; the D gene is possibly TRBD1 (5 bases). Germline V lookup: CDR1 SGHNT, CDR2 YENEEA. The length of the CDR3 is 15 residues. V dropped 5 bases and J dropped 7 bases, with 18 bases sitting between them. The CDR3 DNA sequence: TGTGCCAGCAGCGTTAAAGGGGCCAGGGAAAATGAGCAGTTCTTC. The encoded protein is CASSVKGARENEQFF.

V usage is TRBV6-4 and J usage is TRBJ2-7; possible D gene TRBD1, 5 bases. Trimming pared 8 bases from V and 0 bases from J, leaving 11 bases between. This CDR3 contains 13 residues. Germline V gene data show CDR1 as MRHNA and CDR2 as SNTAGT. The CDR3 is CASCRRGSYEQYF. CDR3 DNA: TGTGCCAGCTGTCGTAGGGGCTCCTACGAGCAGTACTTC.

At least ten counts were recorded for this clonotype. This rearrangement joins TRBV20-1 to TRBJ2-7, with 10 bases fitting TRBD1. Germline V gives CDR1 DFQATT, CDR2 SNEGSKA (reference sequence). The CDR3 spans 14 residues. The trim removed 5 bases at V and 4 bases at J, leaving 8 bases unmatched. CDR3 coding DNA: TGCAGTGCTCCCGCCGGGGACAGGGGTTACGAGCAGTACTTC. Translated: CSAPAGDRGYEQYF.

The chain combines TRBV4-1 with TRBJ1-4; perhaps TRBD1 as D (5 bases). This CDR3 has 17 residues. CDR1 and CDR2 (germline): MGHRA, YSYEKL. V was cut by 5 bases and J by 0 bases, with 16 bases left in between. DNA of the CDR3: TGCGCCAGCAGCTTTCCCGGGACGCAAGCAACTAATGAAAAACTGTTTTTT. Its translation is CASSFPGTQATNEKLFF.

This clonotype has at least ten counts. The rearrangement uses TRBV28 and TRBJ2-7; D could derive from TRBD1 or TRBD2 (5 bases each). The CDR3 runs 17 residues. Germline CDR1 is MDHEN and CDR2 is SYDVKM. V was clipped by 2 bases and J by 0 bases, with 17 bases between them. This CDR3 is CASSLSAGAGSSYEQYF. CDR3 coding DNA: TGTGCCAGCAGTTTAAGTGCCGGGGCAGGGAGCTCCTACGAGCAGTACTTC.

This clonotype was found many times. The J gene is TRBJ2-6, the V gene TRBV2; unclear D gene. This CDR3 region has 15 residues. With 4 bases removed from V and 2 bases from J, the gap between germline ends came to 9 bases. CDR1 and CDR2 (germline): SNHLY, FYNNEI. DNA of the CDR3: TGTGCCAGCAGTGTTTTGGGTCCTGGGGCCAACGTCCTGACTTTC. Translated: CASSVLGPGANVLTF.

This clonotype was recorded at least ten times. The chain's CDR3 is CASSSGQYSNQPQHF. CDR3 nucleotide sequence: TGTGCCAGCAGCTCCGGACAGTATAGCAATCAGCCCCAGCATTTT. The J gene is TRBJ1-5, the V gene TRBV7-9, with a weak D call TRBD1 (6 bases). Deletions cut 4 bases from V and 0 bases from J, with 10 bases between. Germline CDR1 is SEHNR and CDR2 is FQNEAQ (reference sequence). This CDR3 is built from 15 residues.